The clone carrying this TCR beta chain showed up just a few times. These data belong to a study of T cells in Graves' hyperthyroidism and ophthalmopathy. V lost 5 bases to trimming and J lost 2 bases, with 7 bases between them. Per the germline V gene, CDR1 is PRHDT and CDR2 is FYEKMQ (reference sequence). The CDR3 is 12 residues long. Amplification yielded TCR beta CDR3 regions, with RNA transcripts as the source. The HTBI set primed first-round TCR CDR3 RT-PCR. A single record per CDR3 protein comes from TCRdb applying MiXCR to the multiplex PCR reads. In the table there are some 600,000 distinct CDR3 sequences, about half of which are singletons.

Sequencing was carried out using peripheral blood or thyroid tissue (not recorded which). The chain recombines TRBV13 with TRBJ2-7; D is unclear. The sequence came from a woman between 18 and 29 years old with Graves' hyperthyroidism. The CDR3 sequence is CASSLRTYEQYF. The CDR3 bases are TGTGCCAGCAGCCTACGCACCTACGAGCAGTACTTC.